This T cell receptor (beta chain) emerged from a study of cytomegalovirus exposure and HLA in healthy donors. Broader study findings: The majority of CMV-associated TCR beta chains were reported as apparently HLA-restricted in a later analysis. The authors assumed roughly uniform sequencing depth across donors for presence/absence analyses. Using a false discovery rate of 0.05, a later analysis showed that roughly 16,000 TCR beta sequences were associated with HLA alleles. Follow-up analysis later connected one missense variant in DCLRE1C with trimming of TCR beta V- and J-genes.

This PCR relied on a set of 60 Vbeta primers and 13 Jbeta primers. The repertoire was sequenced with immunoSEQ multiplex PCR; TCRdb's copy has only in-frame clones and lacks some. Of about 110,000 clones listed, approximately 82% are singletons. Regarding this clone: Its antigen is unknown.

With 7 bases clipped from V and 3 bases from J, the junction kept 7 bases outside the gene matches. This CDR3 has 17 residues. CDR1 is SGHTA and CDR2 is FQGNSA in the germline V gene. J is TRBJ2-1 and V is TRBV7-2; 15 bases map to TRBD2. Material for sequencing was PBMCs. The TCR originated in a man in his forties in good health and CMV-seropositive. The DNA of the CDR3 is TGTGCCAGCACCCGGACTAGCGGGGGGGCCGTCTACAATGAGCAGTTCTTC. As protein: CASTRTSGGAVYNEQFF.